Listed below are T cell receptor beta chains from one sample, sequenced in a study of blood T cells in healthy people across ages. TCRdb re-analysed the 5' RACE reads in MiXCR, keeping a single row per CDR3 protein. The table records 700,000 to 1,000,000 distinct CDR3 sequences, under 45% of them present only once. The sequencing sample was made of blood. Source of these receptors: a man in his sixties in good health. Both conserved end residues are part of each CDR3. The order of the fields is clone size, J gene, D gene, V gene, CDR3 protein, CDR3 DNA. D genes are given only for firm matches. Some rows mark clone size as missing; the rest say once, few, many or name a class of expanded clone.

clone size: few; J gene: TRBJ1-2; D gene: NA; V gene: TRBV7-9; CDR3 protein: CASSPTAFANYGYTF; CDR3 DNA: TGTGCCAGCAGCCCAACCGCCTTCGCTAACTATGGCTACACCTTC
clone size: few; J gene: TRBJ1-1; D gene: TRBD1; V gene: TRBV7-9; CDR3 protein: CASTQTGVEAFF; CDR3 DNA: TGTGCCAGCACCCAGACAGGGGTTGAAGCTTTCTTT
clone size: NA; J gene: TRBJ1-5; D gene: NA; V gene: TRBV24-1; CDR3 protein: CATSDSNLTGSANQPQHF; CDR3 DNA: TGTGCCACCAGTGATTCTAACCTTACAGGGTCCGCAAATCAGCCCCAGCATTTT
clone size: NA; J gene: TRBJ2-1; D gene: TRBD2; V gene: TRBV20-1; CDR3 protein: CSARVFERGELLEFF; CDR3 DNA: TGCAGTGCTAGAGTTTTCGAGCGGGGGGAACTATTGGAGTTCTTC
clone size: NA; J gene: TRBJ2-1; D gene: TRBD2; V gene: TRBV7-6; CDR3 protein: CASSPLVPSGGGRQFF; CDR3 DNA: TGTGCCAGCAGCCCTCTGGTTCCTAGCGGGGGAGGTCGGCAGTTCTTC
clone size: NA; J gene: TRBJ2-5; D gene: NA; V gene: TRBV7-2; CDR3 protein: CASSAHGGYETQYF; CDR3 DNA: TGTGCCAGCAGCGCCCACGGGGGTTACGAGACCCAGTACTTC
clone size: NA; J gene: TRBJ1-1; D gene: NA; V gene: TRBV7-2; CDR3 protein: CASSQAFDGGFAFF; CDR3 DNA: TGTGCCAGCAGTCAAGCTTTCGACGGGGGTTTCGCTTTCTTT
clone size: few; J gene: TRBJ2-3; D gene: NA; V gene: TRBV11-3; CDR3 protein: CASRPRGKNTDTQYF; CDR3 DNA: TGTGCCAGCAGACCAAGGGGGAAAAACACAGATACGCAGTATTTT
clone size: few; J gene: TRBJ2-4; D gene: TRBD2; V gene: TRBV27; CDR3 protein: CASSPYSGGAKNIQYF; CDR3 DNA: TGTGCCAGCAGTCCCTATAGCGGGGGGGCCAAAAACATTCAGTACTTC
clone size: NA; J gene: TRBJ2-1; D gene: NA; V gene: TRBV2; CDR3 protein: CASNQQNEQFF; CDR3 DNA: TGTGCCAGCAACCAACAGAATGAGCAGTTCTTC
clone size: NA; J gene: TRBJ2-6; D gene: NA; V gene: TRBV20-1; CDR3 protein: CSARDGTFSSGANVLTF; CDR3 DNA: TGCAGTGCTAGAGATGGGACTTTCAGCTCTGGGGCCAACGTCCTGACTTTC
clone size: few; J gene: TRBJ1-2; D gene: NA; V gene: TRBV12-3/TRBV12-4; CDR3 protein: CASSLGGVLYGYTF; CDR3 DNA: TGTGCCAGCAGTTTGGGAGGGGTCCTTTATGGCTACACCTTC
clone size: NA; J gene: TRBJ2-7; D gene: TRBD2; V gene: TRBV7-3; CDR3 protein: CASSLSGVAGSNEQYF; CDR3 DNA: TGTGCCAGCAGCTTAAGCGGGGTAGCGGGGAGTAATGAGCAGTACTTC
clone size: NA; J gene: TRBJ1-5; D gene: TRBD1; V gene: TRBV29-1; CDR3 protein: CSVEDKVSGTGGARSNQPQHF; CDR3 DNA: TGCAGCGTTGAAGATAAGGTGTCCGGGACAGGGGGCGCCCGGAGCAATCAGCCCCAGCATTTT
clone size: NA; J gene: TRBJ2-3; D gene: TRBD2; V gene: TRBV6-5; CDR3 protein: CASRPPGLAADTQYF; CDR3 DNA: TGTGCCAGCAGACCCCCGGGACTAGCCGCAGATACGCAGTATTTT
clone size: many; J gene: TRBJ2-7; D gene: NA; V gene: TRBV13; CDR3 protein: CASSFAGKGSYEQYF; CDR3 DNA: TGTGCCAGCAGCTTTGCAGGGAAAGGGTCCTACGAGCAGTACTTC
clone size: NA; J gene: TRBJ1-5; D gene: NA; V gene: TRBV27; CDR3 protein: CASSPGGRSNQPQHF; CDR3 DNA: TGTGCCAGCAGTCCCGGGGGACGGAGTAATCAGCCCCAGCATTTT
clone size: NA; J gene: TRBJ1-6; D gene: NA; V gene: TRBV9; CDR3 protein: CASSTRDSTNSPLHF; CDR3 DNA: TGTGCCAGCAGCACTAGAGACAGCACCAATTCACCCCTCCACTTT
clone size: few; J gene: TRBJ1-2; D gene: NA; V gene: TRBV6-2/TRBV6-3; CDR3 protein: CASSSQGIHYGYTF; CDR3 DNA: TGTGCCAGCAGTTCTCAGGGGATTCACTATGGCTACACCTTC
clone size: once; J gene: TRBJ2-1; D gene: TRBD1; V gene: TRBV25-1; CDR3 protein: CASRGPTGGGYNEQFF; CDR3 DNA: TGTGCCAGCAGGGGTCCGACAGGGGGCGGTTACAATGAGCAGTTCTTC
clone size: NA; J gene: TRBJ2-5; D gene: NA; V gene: TRBV10-3; CDR3 protein: CAISERQYETQYF; CDR3 DNA: TGTGCCATCAGTGAGCGACAGTATGAGACCCAGTACTTC
clone size: few; J gene: TRBJ2-7; D gene: NA; V gene: TRBV2; CDR3 protein: CASALEGPEQYF; CDR3 DNA: TGTGCCAGCGCCCTGGAGGGGCCCGAGCAGTACTTC
clone size: NA; J gene: TRBJ2-3; D gene: NA; V gene: TRBV20-1; CDR3 protein: CSATGLQSSTDTQYF; CDR3 DNA: TGCAGTGCTACGGGACTTCAATCTAGCACAGATACGCAGTATTTT
clone size: many; J gene: TRBJ2-5; D gene: TRBD2; V gene: TRBV5-1; CDR3 protein: CASSLLAGGTSYQETQYF; CDR3 DNA: TGCGCCAGCAGCTTGCTAGCGGGGGGCACCTCGTACCAAGAGACCCAGTACTTC
clone size: NA; J gene: TRBJ2-1; D gene: NA; V gene: TRBV5-6; CDR3 protein: CASSTPGHRMQFF; CDR3 DNA: TGTGCCAGCAGTACCCCGGGACATCGGATGCAGTTCTTC
clone size: NA; J gene: TRBJ2-3; D gene: NA; V gene: TRBV4-1; CDR3 protein: CASSGTDLATQYF; CDR3 DNA: TGCGCCAGCAGCGGGACGGACCTCGCTACGCAGTATTTT
clone size: NA; J gene: TRBJ2-7; D gene: NA; V gene: TRBV6-1; CDR3 protein: CASRRERVGDSYEQYF; CDR3 DNA: TGTGCCAGCAGGAGAGAGAGGGTAGGGGACTCCTACGAGCAGTACTTC
clone size: NA; J gene: TRBJ2-5; D gene: NA; V gene: TRBV27; CDR3 protein: CASSLTPWETQYF; CDR3 DNA: TGTGCCAGCAGTTTAACGCCATGGGAGACCCAGTACTTC
clone size: few; J gene: TRBJ2-1; D gene: TRBD2; V gene: TRBV4-3; CDR3 protein: CASSQDRASGGALYNEQFF; CDR3 DNA: TGCGCCAGCAGCCAAGATCGGGCTAGCGGGGGGGCCTTGTACAATGAGCAGTTCTTC
clone size: NA; J gene: TRBJ2-5; D gene: NA; V gene: TRBV20-1; CDR3 protein: CSARDRGDEQYF; CDR3 DNA: TGCAGTGCTAGAGACAGGGGCGATGAGCAGTACTTC
clone size: NA; J gene: TRBJ2-7; D gene: TRBD1; V gene: TRBV29-1; CDR3 protein: CSLRPDEWTGRHEQYF; CDR3 DNA: TGCAGCCTCCGCCCCGACGAATGGACAGGGAGGCATGAGCAGTACTTC
clone size: NA; J gene: TRBJ2-3; D gene: TRBD2; V gene: TRBV7-2; CDR3 protein: CASSPWTSGRDTQYF; CDR3 DNA: TGTGCCAGCAGCCCCTGGACTAGCGGGAGAGATACGCAGTATTTT
clone size: NA; J gene: TRBJ1-1; D gene: NA; V gene: TRBV11-2; CDR3 protein: CASSFEFAEAFF; CDR3 DNA: TGTGCCAGCAGCTTCGAGTTCGCTGAAGCTTTCTTT
clone size: NA; J gene: TRBJ2-5; D gene: TRBD2; V gene: TRBV7-9; CDR3 protein: CASSHSGGETQYF; CDR3 DNA: TGTGCCAGCAGCCATAGCGGGGGGGAGACCCAGTACTTC
clone size: NA; J gene: TRBJ1-1; D gene: TRBD1; V gene: TRBV12-3/TRBV12-4; CDR3 protein: CASSHGQGMVNTEAFF; CDR3 DNA: TGTGCCAGCAGCCACGGACAGGGTATGGTGAACACTGAAGCTTTCTTT
clone size: NA; J gene: TRBJ2-1; D gene: TRBD1; V gene: TRBV7-2; CDR3 protein: CASSLPRDSRSYNEQFF; CDR3 DNA: TGTGCCAGCAGCTTACCAAGGGACAGCCGCTCCTACAATGAGCAGTTCTTC